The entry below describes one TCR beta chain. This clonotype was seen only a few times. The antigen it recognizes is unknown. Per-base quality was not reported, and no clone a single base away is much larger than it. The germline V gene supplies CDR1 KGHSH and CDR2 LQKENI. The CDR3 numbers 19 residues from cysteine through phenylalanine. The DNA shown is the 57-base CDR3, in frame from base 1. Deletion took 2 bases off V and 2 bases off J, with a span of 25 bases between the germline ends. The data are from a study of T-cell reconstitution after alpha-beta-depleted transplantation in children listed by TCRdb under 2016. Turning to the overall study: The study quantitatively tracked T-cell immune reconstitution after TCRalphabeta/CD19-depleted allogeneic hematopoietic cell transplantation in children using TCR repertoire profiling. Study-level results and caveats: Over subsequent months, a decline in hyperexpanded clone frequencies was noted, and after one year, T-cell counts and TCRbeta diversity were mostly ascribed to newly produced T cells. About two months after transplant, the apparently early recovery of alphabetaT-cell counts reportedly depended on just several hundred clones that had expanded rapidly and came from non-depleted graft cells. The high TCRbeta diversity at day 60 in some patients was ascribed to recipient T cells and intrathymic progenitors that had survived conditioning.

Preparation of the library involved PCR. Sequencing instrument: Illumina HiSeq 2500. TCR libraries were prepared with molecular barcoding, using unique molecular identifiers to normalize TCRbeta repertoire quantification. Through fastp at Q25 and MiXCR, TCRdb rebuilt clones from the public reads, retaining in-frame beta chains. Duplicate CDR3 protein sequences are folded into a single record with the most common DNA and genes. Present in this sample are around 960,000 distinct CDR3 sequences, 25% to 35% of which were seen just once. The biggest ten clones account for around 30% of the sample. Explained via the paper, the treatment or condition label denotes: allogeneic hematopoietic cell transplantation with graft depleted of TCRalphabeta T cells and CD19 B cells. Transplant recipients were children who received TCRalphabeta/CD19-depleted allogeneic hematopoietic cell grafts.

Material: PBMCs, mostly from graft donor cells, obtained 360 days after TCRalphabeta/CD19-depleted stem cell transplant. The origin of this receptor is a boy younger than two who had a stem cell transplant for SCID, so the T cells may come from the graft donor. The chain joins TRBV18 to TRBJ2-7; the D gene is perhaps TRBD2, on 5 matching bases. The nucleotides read TGTGCCAGCTCACCAGTGAAGGCGCGAAGAGAGGGCTCCCCCTACGAGCAGTACTTC. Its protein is CASSPVKARREGSPYEQYF.